These 7 T cell receptor beta chains were sequenced from one sample in a study of cytomegalovirus exposure and HLA in healthy donors. TCRdb's table, derived via immunoSEQ multiplex PCR, lists solely in-frame clones and lacks some. The table includes around 56,000 clones, 93% detected once. Sample: PBMCs. These receptors were collected from a woman aged 18-35 years in good health and CMV-seropositive.

V gene TRBV19 combines with J gene TRBJ2-1, with TRBD1 matching over 7 bases. Unmatched junction bases numbered 10, after V lost 4 bases and J lost 7 bases. Germline V gives CDR1 LNHDA, CDR2 SQIVND (reference sequence). This CDR3 has 15 residues. The CDR3 DNA reads as TGTGCCAGTAGTAGAGCGACAACAGGGGTGAATGAGCAGTTCTTC. It specifies CASSRATTGVNEQFF.

This clone was counted once. The gene calls are TRBV11-2 and TRBJ1-3; D is perhaps TRBD1 (5 bases). V was cut by 2 bases and J by 0 bases, with 11 bases left in between. Germline V gene sequence: CDR1 SGHAT, CDR2 FQNNGV. The CDR3 has 16 residues. CDR3: CASSLWEGTSGNTIYF. The DNA of the CDR3 is TGTGCCAGCAGCTTATGGGAGGGGACCTCTGGAAACACCATATATTTT.

This chain joins TRBV9 and TRBJ1-6; 9 bases map to TRBD1. CDR3 size: 15 residues. Germline CDR1 and CDR2: SGDLS and YYNGEE. Losses at the gene ends were 2 bases for V and 11 bases for J; bases not matched to a gene: 8. CDR3 sequence (DNA): TGTGCCAGCAGCGTGGATACAGGGGGCACGGCACCCCTCCACTTT. Translation: CASSVDTGGTAPLHF.

V and J are TRBV5-8 and TRBJ2-2; TRBD1 agrees at 7 bases. The CDR3 extends over 15 amino acids. Germline values: CDR1 SGHTS, CDR2 YDEGEE. V dropped 0 bases and J dropped 7; count of bases not matched to a gene: 6. CDR3 protein: CASSLGDRDIGELFF. The CDR3 DNA is TGTGCCAGCAGCTTGGGAGACAGGGATATCGGGGAGCTGTTTTTT.

This sequence joins TRBV5-6 and TRBJ2-5; 11 bases line up with TRBD1. Germline CDR1 reads SGHDT; CDR2 reads YYEEEE. The CDR3 is 15 amino acids. Trimming removed 2 bases from V and 5 bases from J; junction bases left unmatched: 5. CDR3 in DNA: TGTGCCAGCAGCTTTCGGACAGGGGGCGCGGAGACCCAGTACTTC. Translated, it gives CASSFRTGGAETQYF.

The rearrangement joins TRBV4-3 to TRBJ2-2, with D perhaps matching TRBD2 (5 bases). The CDR3 is made up of 14 amino acids. Germline loops: CDR1 LGHNA, CDR2 YSLEER. Trimming left V 1 base short and J 9 bases short, with 12 bases between. For the CDR3, the DNA is TGCGCCAGCAGCCAAGGGGGAGACCTCAGGGAGCTGTTTTTT. Encoded protein: CASSQGGDLRELFF.

This chain connects TRBV29-1 to TRBJ2-5, with a weak D call TRBD1 (5 bases). The V end was cut by 6 bases, the J end by 3 bases, with 14 bases between. CDR3 length equals 13 residues. CDR1 and CDR2 (germline): SQVTM, ANQGSEA. The CDR3: CSVATGRKETQYF. For the CDR3, the DNA is TGCAGCGTCGCTACAGGCAGAAAAGAGACCCAGTACTTC.